The clone carrying this T cell receptor (beta chain) was seen many times. Its specificity is unknown. Other DNA sequences in this specimen translate into the identical CDR3. This record comes from a study of T cells after posttransplantation cyclophosphamide. General study points: After PTCy, TRB diversity resembled that of CNI/methotrexate controls. Donor-recipient repertoire similarity was low at 1-2 months, rising over year one. Tissue-infiltrating T cells from skin or gut overlapped little with blood T cells.

Clones were read by immunoSEQ multiplex PCR, and TCRdb kept only the in-frame ones, dropping some. The specimen has thousands of clones, none found just once. Treatment was busulfan-fludarabine conditioning, a marrow graft, and cyclophosphamide on days +3 and +4. This TCR was sampled from a young adult male patient who received an allogeneic stem cell transplant from an unrelated donor, was CMV-positive, and had acute and chronic GVHD. Part of the T cell pool may stem from the graft donor. This specimen consisted of PBMCs, obtained after allogeneic stem cell transplant with posttransplant cyclophosphamide.

CDR3 sequence: CASRLAGANVLTF. The CDR3 DNA reads as TGTGCCAGCAGACTTGCTGGGGCCAACGTCCTGACTTTC. The gene calls are TRBV2 and TRBJ2-6; D call uncertain. Germline V gene sequence: CDR1 SNHLY, CDR2 FYNNEI. Deletions cut 6 bases from V and 2 bases from J, with 5 bases between. The CDR3 has 13 residues.